Described below is a single TCR beta chain sequence and its context. The antigen is undetermined. Repertoires were generated with immunoSEQ multiplex PCR, while TCRdb's copy carries only in-frame clones and drops some. The data show 60,000 or so clones, with 85% to 95% seen just once and around an eighth held by the top ten. The sample is drawn from a study of OX40 agonist ivuxolimab in advanced cancers. On the study more broadly: Participants could have had prior anti-PD-1, anti-PD-L1 or anti-CTLA-4 therapy, and around 40% had some. One hepatocellular carcinoma and a couple of cutaneous melanoma patients partially responded.

The study, taken as a whole, reports: Still undetermined is the antigen specificity of the expanded peripheral T cells.

This CDR3 comprises 15 residues. Germline V lookup: CDR1 SGHTA, CDR2 FQGTGA. The ends lost 5 bases at V and 5 bases at J; junction bases unmatched: 6. This clonotype was sampled from an adult with an advanced solid tumor such as melanoma, head and neck, liver or kidney cancer. The sequencing used CD4+ or CD8+ T cells sorted from blood, collected in a trial of the OX40 agonist ivuxolimab. J is TRBJ2-7 and V is TRBV7-3, with 13 bases fitting TRBD2. In DNA form, the CDR3 reads TGTGCCAGCAGCCCGACTAGCGGGAGGTCCCACGAGCAGTACTTC. This translates into CASSPTSGRSHEQYF. Filled out from reference TRBV7-3 and TRBJ2-7, the complete variable domain reads GAGVSQTPSNKVTEKGKYVELRCDPISGHTALYWYRQSLGQGPEFLIYFQGTGAADDSGLPNDRFFAVRPEGSVSTLKIQRTERGDSAVYLCASSPTSGRSHEQYFGPGTRLTVT.